This TCR beta chain was identified during a study of PD-1 blockade in classical Hodgkin lymphoma. Study-wide points: The baseline diversity of complete responders showed similarity to that of newly diagnosed patients. Diversity in CD4+ TCRs, unlike that measured in CD8+ TCRs, had risen significantly by C4D1.

Method: immunoSEQ multiplex PCR; TCRdb's copy keeps in-frame clones and lacks some. The sample consists of about 22,000 clones, approximately 74% of them appearing once. Points on this clone: What it recognizes is unknown.

This CDR3 region has 16 residues. CDR1 is SGHRS, CDR2 YFSETQ, per germline. Trimming shortened V by 4 bases and J by 4 bases, and 15 bases separated the two germline ends. With no exception, relapse followed autologous stem cell transplantation in all patients, and brentuximab vedotin exposure varied. This chain uses TRBV5-1 with TRBJ1-6; D is perhaps TRBD1 (6 bases). This TCR was sampled from a human donor with classical Hodgkin lymphoma. The sequences come from peripheral blood mononuclear cells (PBMCs), collected at baseline. The CDR3 nucleotides are TGCGCCAGCAGCCCGGACAGTCACTCATATAATTCACCCCTCCACTTT. It codes for CASSPDSHSYNSPLHF.